These T cell receptor beta chains were read from a single sample in a study of shared clonotypes between healthy human individuals. Clones were sequenced by immunoSEQ multiplex PCR, and TCRdb holds only the in-frame ones, with some missing. The profile shows 700,000 to 950,000 clones, 96% of them singletons. The sequenced sample was naive CD8+ T cells sorted from blood. Receptors were obtained from a man aged 25 to 40 in good health. Both conserved end residues are part of each CDR3. The D gene is left open where the match is weak.

v_gene	d_gene	j_gene	CDR3aa
TRBV7-2	.	TRBJ1-4	CASSLEMALPPEKLFF
TRBV28	TRBD1	TRBJ2-7	CASSPAFLGQGYYEQYF
TRBV9	.	TRBJ2-7	CASSGGTAPRYEQYF
TRBV4-3	.	TRBJ2-5	CASSQDSWGANGETQYF
TRBV30	TRBD1	TRBJ2-1	CAWSGDSYNEQFF
TRBV7-8	.	TRBJ1-5	CASSLGSLELQPQHF
TRBV11-3	.	TRBJ2-2	CASTGDTGELFF
TRBV9	.	TRBJ1-2	CASSDRSGYTF
TRBV5-5	TRBD1	TRBJ1-2	CASSLIGGQGGHGYTF
TRBV27	TRBD1	TRBJ2-7	CASSLQGQVYEQYF
TRBV9	.	TRBJ2-1	CASSAYREEYNEQFF
TRBV20-1	.	TRBJ2-7	CSARDLVVQYF
TRBV11-2	.	TRBJ2-7	CASSLVSRPYEQYF
TRBV29-1	.	TRBJ2-7	CSVDLLGGYEQYF
TRBV10-1	.	TRBJ1-1	CASSGATGGVAFF
TRBV10-1	TRBD2	TRBJ2-7	CARGLAISSYEQYF
TRBV7-9	TRBD2	TRBJ2-2	CASSRPGLATGELFF
TRBV11-2	TRBD2	TRBJ2-5	CASSQGTSGKVGETQYF
TRBV29-1	.	TRBJ2-1	CSVEDQGTAPQSYNEQFF
TRBV7-2	.	TRBJ2-1	CASSLATDYNEQFF
TRBV15	.	TRBJ2-7	CATSRDPSGRYEQYF